The rows below give T cell receptor beta chains drawn from one sample of a study of cytomegalovirus exposure and HLA in healthy donors. Assay used: immunoSEQ multiplex PCR; TCRdb lists only in-frame clones, some missing. The sample consists of roughly 98,000 clones, around 75% of them appearing once. The sample consisted of PBMCs. The receptor source for this set is a man aged 18 to 30 in good health and CMV-seropositive. CDR3s include the opening cysteine and the closing phenylalanine or tryptophan. D genes are given only for firm matches. Some rows mark clone size as missing; the rest say once, few, many or name a class of expanded clone.

j_call clone_size d_call v_call cdr3_length cdr3_nt cdr3_aa
TRBJ1-4 once NA TRBV2 14 TGTGCCAGCAGTAAGACAGCAACTAATGAAAAACTGTTTTTT CASSKTATNEKLFF
TRBJ2-7 NA TRBD1 TRBV27 13 TGTGCCAGCAGTCCGGGACAGGGCTACGAGCAGTACTTC CASSPGQGYEQYF
TRBJ1-5 NA NA TRBV4-1 16 TGCGCCAGCAGCCAGTGGGCCGGGATAAACAATCAGCCCCAGCATTTT CASSQWAGINNQPQHF
TRBJ2-1 many TRBD2 TRBV15 16 TGTGCCACCAGCAGAGATCTAGCGGGGGGGTACAATGAGCAGTTCTTC CATSRDLAGGYNEQFF
TRBJ2-5 NA NA TRBV5-1 14 TGCGCCAGCGACATCGGCTCAGGGACTGAGACCCAGTACTTC CASDIGSGTETQYF
TRBJ2-7 once NA TRBV5-1 14 TGCGCCAGCAGCTTGGACGTCAGCTCCTACGAGCAGTACTTC CASSLDVSSYEQYF
TRBJ1-4 NA TRBD1 TRBV5-1 17 TGCGCCAGCAGCCCCAGAGGACAGGGGAGGTTTGGAGAAAAACTGTTTTTT CASSPRGQGRFGEKLFF
TRBJ2-1 NA TRBD2 TRBV6-6 15 TGTGCCACGAGACTAGCGGGGGCCCTAGGGAATGAGCAGTTCTTC CATRLAGALGNEQFF
TRBJ1-4 NA NA TRBV5-8 14 TGTGCCAGCAGCTTGGGGGGGCAGCTAGAAAAACTGTTTTTT CASSLGGQLEKLFF
TRBJ1-4 NA NA TRBV7-9 12 TGTGCCAGCAGCCCACGGAGTGAAAAACTGTTTTTT CASSPRSEKLFF
TRBJ1-2 NA TRBD1 TRBV9 16 TGTGCCAGCAGCCCTAGAACAGGGGGCGGAGGCTATGGCTACACCTTC CASSPRTGGGGYGYTF
TRBJ1-2 NA NA TRBV19 15 TGTGCCAGTACCGACATTCGAGGGGGGGCCTATGGCTACACCTTC CASTDIRGGAYGYTF
TRBJ1-2 NA TRBD1 TRBV30 14 TGTGCCTGGGCTCCTGACGGGACAGGGGCCGCGTATTACTTC CAWAPDGTGAAYYF
TRBJ2-3 once NA TRBV30 14 TGTGCCTGGAGTGGAGGAGCCCTACTAAATACGCAGTATTTT CAWSGGALLNTQYF
TRBJ2-2 few NA TRBV28 13 TGTGCCAGCAGTTTCGGCGGCACCGGGGAGCTGTTTTTT CASSFGGTGELFF
TRBJ2-7 few NA TRBV6-5 12 TGTGCCACCAGAACCCTATCTGGCGAGCAGTACTTC CATRTLSGEQYF
TRBJ1-4 NA TRBD1 TRBV5-1 18 TGCGCCAGCAGCTTGGGATCGGGACAGACTCTTACTAATGAAAAACTGTTTTTT CASSLGSGQTLTNEKLFF
TRBJ1-6 NA NA TRBV10-3 15 TGTGCCATCAGTGGGTCAACAGGGATTAACTCACCCCTCCACTTT CAISGSTGINSPLHF
TRBJ1-2 once TRBD1 TRBV7-9 16 TGTGCCAGCAGCACCCTATACAGGGGGCGAAGGGTTGGCTACACCTTC CASSTLYRGRRVGYTF
TRBJ2-3 NA TRBD2 TRBV5-6 18 TGTGCCAGCAGCTCCTGGACTAGCGGGGGCCCCCCCACAGATACGCAGTATTTT CASSSWTSGGPPTDTQYF
TRBJ1-2 few TRBD1 TRBV7-2 16 TGTGCCGACAGGGACACCTCTCTTGCTATGGCTACCGGCTACACCTTC CADRDTSLAMATGYTF
TRBJ2-1 once NA TRBV5-1 12 TGCGCCAGCAGCTTGGCCCGGGGTTGGCAGTTCTTC CASSLARGWQFF
TRBJ2-5 few TRBD1 TRBV4-1 16 TGCGCCAGCAGCCCGATCGGACAGGACTTATATGAGACCCAGTACTTC CASSPIGQDLYETQYF
TRBJ1-5 NA NA TRBV5-8 17 TGTGCCAGCAGCTCCATGAGGCTGACGGGGGAATATCAGCCCCAGCATTTT CASSSMRLTGEYQPQHF
TRBJ2-3 NA NA TRBV5-4 14 TGTGCCAGCAGCTTGGTAGCGGGCACAGATACGCAGTATTTT CASSLVAGTDTQYF
TRBJ1-2 NA NA TRBV6-1 13 TGTGCCAGCAGTGAAGCGGGGGGCTATGGCTACACCTTC CASSEAGGYGYTF
TRBJ1-1 NA NA TRBV9 14 TGTGCCAGCAGCCCCCGTGGCCCGAACACTGAAGCTTTCTTT CASSPRGPNTEAFF
TRBJ2-5 NA NA TRBV30 15 TGTGCCTGGAGTGCCTCCTCAGGGAGGCAAGAGACCCAGTACTTC CAWSASSGRQETQYF
TRBJ1-5 NA NA TRBV7-7 19 TGTGCCAGCAGCTTAGCTGGTAGTCTGAGACACGGAAAGCATCAGCCCCAGCATTTT CASSLAGSLRHGKHQPQHF
TRBJ1-6 once TRBD1 TRBV30 14 TGTGCCTGGAGCCGGACAGGGAGGGATTCACCCCTCCACTTT CAWSRTGRDSPLHF
TRBJ1-2 NA NA TRBV6-4 13 TGTGCCAGCAGGGGAGACGGGATTAGCGGCTACACCTTC CASRGDGISGYTF
TRBJ2-1 NA TRBD2 TRBV10-3 14 TGTGCCATCAGGACTAGCGGGGCCTCCAATGAGCAGTTCTTC CAIRTSGASNEQFF
TRBJ1-6 NA NA TRBV11-3 16 TGTGCCAGCAGCTTAGATCCCTGGCAGGGCGGTTATCCCCTCCACTTT CASSLDPWQGGYPLHF
TRBJ2-2 NA NA TRBV19 14 TGTGCCAGTAGTCCAGGGGGGTACACCGGGGAGCTGTTTTTT CASSPGGYTGELFF
TRBJ1-1 NA NA TRBV6-1 12 TGTGCCAGCAGCCCCGGGACTCTTGAAGCTTTCTTT CASSPGTLEAFF
TRBJ2-5 NA TRBD1 TRBV29-1 13 TGCAGCGTTGGGGCAGGGGGTTGGGAGACCCAGTACTTC CSVGAGGWETQYF
TRBJ1-5 NA NA TRBV19 14 TGTGCCAGTAGGCCCGGACAGAATAATCAGCCCCAGCATTTT CASRPGQNNQPQHF
TRBJ2-5 NA NA TRBV18 11 TGTGCCAGCTCACCCGAAGAGACCCAGTACTTC CASSPEETQYF
TRBJ2-7 NA NA TRBV4-1 14 TGCGCCAGCAGCCAAGAAGTCCCCGGTCGCGAGCAGTACTTC CASSQEVPGREQYF
TRBJ1-1 NA TRBD1 TRBV6-5 15 TGTGCCAGCAGCCAACACACAGGGGGGGGAACTGAAGCTTTCTTT CASSQHTGGGTEAFF
TRBJ2-1 NA NA TRBV5-1 13 TGCGCCAGCAGCGGGGGGGCCTGGAATGAGCAGTTCTTC CASSGGAWNEQFF
TRBJ1-5 once NA TRBV27 14 TGTGCCAGCAGTTTGTATCCAGGGAATCAGCCCCAGCATTTT CASSLYPGNQPQHF
TRBJ1-5 NA NA TRBV28 15 TGTGCCAGCAGAGGGACACCGTATAGCAATCAGCCCCAGCATTTT CASRGTPYSNQPQHF
TRBJ2-7 NA TRBD2 TRBV7-8 15 TGTGCCAGCAGCAACCCACCGGGGACTAGTCGCGAGCAGTACTTC CASSNPPGTSREQYF
TRBJ1-6 NA NA TRBV5-6 15 TGTGCCAGCAGCTTTGACGGCCGTAGGGGTTCACCCCTCCACTTT CASSFDGRRGSPLHF
TRBJ2-7 once TRBD1 TRBV18 15 TGTGCCAGCTCACAACAGGGGACAGGAAACTACGAGCAGTACTTC CASSQQGTGNYEQYF
TRBJ2-7 NA TRBD1 TRBV7-9 15 TGTGCCAGCAGTCGGCCGGGACAGAGCTCCTACGAGCAGTACTTC CASSRPGQSSYEQYF
TRBJ1-1 few NA TRBV5-1 13 TGCGCCAGCAGCTTCCAGGGGTCCACTGAAGCTTTCTTT CASSFQGSTEAFF
TRBJ1-4 NA TRBD1 TRBV5-1 17 TGCGCCAGCAGCTCCGACCCCCCCGGGACAGGGGATGAAAAACTGTTTTTT CASSSDPPGTGDEKLFF
TRBJ1-1 NA TRBD1 TRBV9 15 TGTGCCAGCAGCGCAGGCATACAGGGGTGGACTGAAGCTTTCTTT CASSAGIQGWTEAFF
TRBJ1-1 few TRBD1 TRBV6-1 12 TGTGCCAGCAAAATTGGGACAGATGAAGCTTTCTTT CASKIGTDEAFF
TRBJ2-5 NA TRBD2 TRBV5-1 15 TGCGCCAGCAGCCCAGCGGGGGGGCCGAGGGAGACCCAGTACTTC CASSPAGGPRETQYF
TRBJ2-1 NA TRBD1 TRBV7-9 14 TGTGCCAGCTCAGGGGGCCTATCCTACAATGAGCAGTTCTTC CASSGGLSYNEQFF
TRBJ2-1 NA NA TRBV7-9 12 TGTGCCAGCAGCTTCAGGGAGGCTGAGCAGTTCTTC CASSFREAEQFF
TRBJ1-4 NA TRBD1 TRBV29-1 14 TGCAGCGTTGGTACCGGGACAGGGCGGGAAAAACTGTTTTTT CSVGTGTGREKLFF